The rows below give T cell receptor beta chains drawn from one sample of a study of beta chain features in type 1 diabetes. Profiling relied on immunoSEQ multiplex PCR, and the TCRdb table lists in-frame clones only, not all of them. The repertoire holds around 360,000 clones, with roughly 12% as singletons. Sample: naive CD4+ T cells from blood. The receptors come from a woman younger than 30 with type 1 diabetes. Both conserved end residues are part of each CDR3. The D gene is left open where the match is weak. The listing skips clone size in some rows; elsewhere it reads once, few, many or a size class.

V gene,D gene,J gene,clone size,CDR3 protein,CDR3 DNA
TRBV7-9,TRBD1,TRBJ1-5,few,CASSLTGGRNQPQHF,TGTGCCAGCAGCCTTACAGGGGGCCGCAATCAGCCCCAGCATTTT
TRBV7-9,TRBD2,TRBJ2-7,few,CASSPGTSGMTIEQYF,TGTGCCAGCAGCCCAGGGACTAGCGGCATGACGATCGAGCAGTACTTC
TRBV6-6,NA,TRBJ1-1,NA,CASSDQQGEAFF,TGTGCCAGCAGTGACCAACAGGGAGAAGCTTTCTTT
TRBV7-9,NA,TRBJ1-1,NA,CALSGRGNTEAFF,TGTGCCCTTTCGGGCAGGGGCAACACTGAAGCTTTCTTT
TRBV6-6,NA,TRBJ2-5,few,CASLIQETQYF,TGTGCCAGCCTAATACAAGAGACCCAGTACTTC
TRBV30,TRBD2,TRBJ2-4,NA,CASARGVVAKNIQYF,TGTGCCTCCGCCCGGGGGGTGGTAGCCAAAAACATTCAGTACTTC
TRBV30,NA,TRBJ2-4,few,CAWSRTPVSTGNIQYF,TGTGCCTGGAGCCGCACACCGGTCTCAACGGGAAACATTCAGTACTTC
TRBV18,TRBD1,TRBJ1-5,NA,CASSPGQGNQPQHF,TGTGCCAGCTCACCAGGACAGGGGAATCAGCCCCAGCATTTT
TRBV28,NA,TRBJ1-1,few,CASSLTGLGSTEAFF,TGTGCCAGCAGTTTAACAGGATTAGGAAGCACTGAAGCTTTCTTT
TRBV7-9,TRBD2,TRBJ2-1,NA,CASSLGGGRINEQFF,TGTGCCAGCAGTCTAGGCGGGGGACGCATAAATGAGCAGTTCTTC
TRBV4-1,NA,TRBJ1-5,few,CASSQVSGNQPQHF,TGCGCCAGCAGCCAAGTGTCAGGGAATCAGCCCCAGCATTTT
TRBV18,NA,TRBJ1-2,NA,CASSPRGSDGYTF,TGTGCCAGCTCACCTCGGGGATCGGACGGCTACACCTTC
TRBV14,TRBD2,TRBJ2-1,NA,CASSQVAGGLGNEQFF,TGTGCCAGCAGCCAAGTAGCGGGGGGGCTTGGCAATGAGCAGTTCTTC
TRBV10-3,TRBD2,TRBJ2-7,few,CAIGNSGGREQYF,TGTGCCATCGGCAATAGCGGGGGTAGGGAGCAGTACTTC
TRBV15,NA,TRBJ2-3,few,CATSITAGSENTQYF,TGTGCCACCAGCATAACCGCCGGGTCCGAAAACACGCAGTATTTT
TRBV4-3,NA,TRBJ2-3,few,CASSLGTLFSYAQYF,TGCGCCAGCAGCCTCGGGACTCTTTTTTCATACGCGCAGTATTTT
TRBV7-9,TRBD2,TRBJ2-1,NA,CASSTASGSARNEQFF,TGTGCCAGCAGCACCGCTAGCGGGAGCGCGCGGAATGAGCAGTTCTTC
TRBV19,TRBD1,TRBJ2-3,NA,CATTTGATDTQYF,TGTGCCACTACAACAGGGGCGACGGATACGCAGTATTTT
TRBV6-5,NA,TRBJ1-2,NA,CASSPTANYGYTF,TGTGCCAGCAGTCCGACAGCTAACTATGGCTACACCTTC
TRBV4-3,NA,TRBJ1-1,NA,CASSQLSGGYGEAFF,TGCGCCAGCAGCCAATTGTCAGGTGGTTACGGTGAAGCTTTCTTT
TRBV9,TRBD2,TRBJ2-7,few,CASSAFSGEPYEQYF,TGTGCCAGCAGCGCATTTAGCGGGGAGCCCTACGAGCAGTACTTC
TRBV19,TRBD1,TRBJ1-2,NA,CADNPLDRGYGYTF,TGTGCCGATAATCCCTTGGACAGGGGCTATGGCTACACCTTC
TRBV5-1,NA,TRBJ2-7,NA,CASSFYRQDFPYEQYF,TGCGCCAGCAGCTTTTACCGACAGGACTTTCCCTACGAGCAGTACTTC
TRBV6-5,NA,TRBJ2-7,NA,CASSYSRLAYSYEQYF,TGTGCCAGCAGTTACTCGAGGCTAGCTTACTCCTACGAGCAGTACTTC
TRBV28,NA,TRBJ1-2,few,CASSSPQGGYGYTF,TGTGCCAGCAGCTCGCCACAGGGCGGCTATGGCTACACCTTC
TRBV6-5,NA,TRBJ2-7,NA,CASSSREGAAYEQYF,TGTGCCAGCAGTTCCCGTGAAGGGGCAGCCTACGAGCAGTACTTC
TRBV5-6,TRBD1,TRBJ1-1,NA,CASSLGQGGPEAFF,TGTGCCAGCAGCTTGGGACAGGGTGGGCCTGAAGCTTTCTTT
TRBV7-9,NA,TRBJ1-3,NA,CASRRGPREGNTIYF,TGTGCCAGCAGACGAGGGCCCCGCGAGGGAAACACCATATATTTT
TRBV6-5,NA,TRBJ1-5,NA,CASSLGGTGQPQHF,TGTGCCAGCAGTCTGGGGGGTACTGGGCAGCCCCAGCATTTT
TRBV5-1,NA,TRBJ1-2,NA,CASSPSSPGTNYGYTF,TGCGCCAGCAGTCCATCAAGCCCGGGAACAAACTATGGCTACACCTTC
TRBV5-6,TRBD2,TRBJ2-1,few,CASSFTSGRGNEQFF,TGTGCCAGCAGCTTTACTAGCGGGAGAGGGAATGAGCAGTTCTTC
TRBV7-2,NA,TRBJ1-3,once,CASSLAEVAGNTIYF,TGTGCCAGCAGCTTAGCGGAGGTGGCTGGAAACACCATATATTTT
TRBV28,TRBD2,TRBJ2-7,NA,CASIFKREPAYEQYF,TGTGCCAGCATTTTTAAGCGGGAGCCCGCCTACGAGCAGTACTTC
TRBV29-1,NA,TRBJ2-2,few,CSVDGGRAGELFF,TGCAGCGTTGACGGAGGGCGGGCCGGGGAGCTGTTTTTT
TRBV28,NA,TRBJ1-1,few,CASSFDQVHTEAFF,TGTGCCAGCAGTTTTGATCAGGTGCACACTGAAGCTTTCTTT
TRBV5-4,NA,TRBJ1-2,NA,CASSSTHYGYTF,TGTGCCAGCAGCTCCACACATTATGGCTACACCTTC
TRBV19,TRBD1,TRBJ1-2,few,CASSRTGPLNYGYTF,TGTGCCAGTAGTCGGACAGGGCCCTTGAACTATGGCTACACCTTC